These 7 T cell receptor beta chains were sequenced from one sample in a study of prognosis after radiotherapy for stage I lung cancer. Amplification of TCR beta CDR3 from genomic DNA used two-round multiplex PCR. During first-round PCR, primers specific to each TRBV and TRBJ gene were used. TCRdb recomputed calls from the multiplex PCR reads with MiXCR, one row per CDR3 protein. The sample includes around 26,000 distinct CDR3 sequences, just over 45% seen only once; the top ten take under 15%. Sample: PBMCs, taken before or after stereotactic body radiation therapy (not recorded which). Receptors were obtained from a donor aged 50 or older with non-small cell lung cancer.

The chain carries TRBV24-1 and TRBJ2-3; no clear D gene. There are 17 residues in the CDR3. Trimming took off 4 bases at V and 0 bases at J, with 16 bases between the two ends. Germline V CDR1 and CDR2: KGHDR, SFDVKD. DNA of the CDR3: TGTGCCACCAGTGACACCCAGCAGAGACCTAGCACAGATACGCAGTATTTT. This gives the protein CATSDTQQRPSTDTQYF.

This clonotype was seen repeatedly, ten times or more. The rearrangement links TRBV6-5 to TRBJ1-2; D ambiguous. The CDR3 contains 15 residues. The V gene's germline CDR1 is MNHEY and CDR2 SVGAGI. Trimming removed 6 bases from V and 4 bases from J, with 18 bases in between. The CDR3 DNA follows: TGTGCCAGCAGCTACCTAGGGAGAACCTCCTATGGCTACACCTTC. Translation: CASSYLGRTSYGYTF.

The rearrangement uses TRBV6-2 or TRBV6-3 and TRBJ1-2; 7 positions match TRBD1. J was trimmed by 0 bases and V by 4 bases; bases with no gene match: 2. Germline V gives CDR1 MNHEY, CDR2 SVGEGT. The CDR3 loop spans 14 amino acids. In nucleotides, the CDR3 is TGTGCCAGCAGTTGGGGACAGCCTAACTATGGCTACACCTTC. It specifies CASSWGQPNYGYTF.

Of note for this clonotype: One base away lies a much larger clone, so this may be a sequencing read error. V gene TRBV7-8 combines with J gene TRBJ2-2; D gene uncertain. CDR3 length: 15 amino acids. Germline CDR1 reads SGHVS; CDR2 reads FQNEAQ. Trimming removed 3 bases from V and 7 bases from J, with 15 bases in between. CDR3 region: CASSFLACGLGELFF. The CDR3, as DNA: TGTGCCAGCAGCTTTCTGGCGTGTGGGCTCGGGGAGCTGTTTTTT.

Turning to this clonotype: This likely reflects a read error, since a far larger clone is one base away. Here the CDR3 reads CASSLSPPGRGTYEQYF. CDR3 bases: TGTGCCAGCAGCTTATCCCCCCCAGGCCGCGGGACCTACGAGCAGTACTTC. The V gene is TRBV12-3 or TRBV12-4, the J gene TRBJ2-7; a weak D match, TRBD2 (6 bases). The CDR3 is 17 residues long. Trimming cost V 6 bases and J 2 bases, with 23 bases left between them.

Comment on this clonotype: A much larger clone sits a single nucleotide away, making a read error possible. This sequence joins TRBV5-4 and TRBJ2-7; D not certain. CDR1 and CDR2 from the germline V gene are SGHNT and YYREEE (reference sequence). CDR3 length equals 15 residues. The CDR3 bases are TGTGCCAGAAGCTTTTTAGGGTCACGACCCTACGAGCAGTACTTC. Its translation: CARSFLGSRPYEQYF.

This clonotype has at least ten counts. This chain uses TRBV7-6 with TRBJ2-1; 12 nucleotides align to TRBD1. With V trimmed by 4 bases and J by 7 bases, 8 bases remained unmatched. CDR3 size: 16 residues. Germline-derived CDR1 and CDR2 are SGHVS and FNYEAQ. The chain's CDR3 is CASSSPGQGARNEQFF. CDR3 nucleotides: TGTGCCAGCAGCTCACCGGGACAGGGGGCGCGGAATGAGCAGTTCTTC.